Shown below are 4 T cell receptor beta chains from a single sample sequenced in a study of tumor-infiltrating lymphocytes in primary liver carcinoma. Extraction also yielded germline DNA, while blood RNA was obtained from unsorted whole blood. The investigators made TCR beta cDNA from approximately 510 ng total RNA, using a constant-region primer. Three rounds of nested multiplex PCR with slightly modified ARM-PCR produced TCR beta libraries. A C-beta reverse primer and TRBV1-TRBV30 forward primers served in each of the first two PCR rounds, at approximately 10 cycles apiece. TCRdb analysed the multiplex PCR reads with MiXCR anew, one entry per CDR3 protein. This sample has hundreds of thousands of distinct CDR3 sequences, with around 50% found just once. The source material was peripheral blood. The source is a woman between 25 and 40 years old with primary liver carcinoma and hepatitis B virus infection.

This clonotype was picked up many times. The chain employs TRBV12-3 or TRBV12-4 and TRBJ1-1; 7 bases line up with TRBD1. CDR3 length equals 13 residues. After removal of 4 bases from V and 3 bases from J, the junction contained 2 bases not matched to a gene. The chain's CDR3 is CASSSTGDTEAFF. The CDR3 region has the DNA TGTGCCAGCAGTTCCACAGGGGACACTGAAGCTTTCTTT.

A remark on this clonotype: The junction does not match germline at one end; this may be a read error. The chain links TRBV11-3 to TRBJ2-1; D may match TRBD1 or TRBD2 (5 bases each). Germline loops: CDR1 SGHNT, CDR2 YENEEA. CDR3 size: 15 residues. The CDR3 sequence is CASSLWGPEEHEQFF. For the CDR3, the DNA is TGTGCCAGCAGCTTATGGGGACCAGAGGAGCATGAGCAATTCTTC. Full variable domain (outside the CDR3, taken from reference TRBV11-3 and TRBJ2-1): EAGVVQSPRYKIIEKKQPVAFWCNPISGHNTLYWYLQNLGQGPELLIRYENEEAVDDSQLPKDRFSAERLKGVDSTLKIQPAELGDSAVYLCASSLWGPEEHEQFFGPGTRLTVL.

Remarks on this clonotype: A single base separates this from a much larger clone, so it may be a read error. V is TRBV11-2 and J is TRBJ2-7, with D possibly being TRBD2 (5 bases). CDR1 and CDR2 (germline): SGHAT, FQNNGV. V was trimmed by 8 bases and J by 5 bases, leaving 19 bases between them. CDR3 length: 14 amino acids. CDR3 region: CASGRPQLAHEQYF. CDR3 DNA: TGTGCCAGCGGCCGACCTCAATTAGCGCACGAGCAGTACTTC.

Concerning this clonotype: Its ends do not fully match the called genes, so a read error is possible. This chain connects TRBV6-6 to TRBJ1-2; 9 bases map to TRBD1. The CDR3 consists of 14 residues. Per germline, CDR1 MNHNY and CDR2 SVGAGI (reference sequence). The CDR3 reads CTSSRDRGTYGYTF. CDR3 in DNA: TGTACCAGCAGCCGCGACAGGGGGACCTATGGCTACACCTTC.